This TCR beta chain came from a study of blood T cell repertoires in COVID-19. Study context: Italy, Spain and the United States were the sources of the convalescent and acute COVID-19 samples.

This CDR3 comprises 14 residues. With V trimmed by 4 bases and J by 2 bases, 3 bases remained unmatched. Germline V gene data show CDR1 as SNHLY and CDR2 as FYNNEI. Original processing notes: Reference gene primer amplification in the assay estimated nucleated cell counts. The repertoire was sequenced with immunoSEQ multiplex PCR; TCRdb's copy has only in-frame clones and lacks some. Clone size and the V and J calls come from that table; the DNA yielded D and trimming. This table holds 30,000 to 35,000 clones, 82% found once. Sequencing was performed on peripheral blood. This receptor was taken from an elderly man with active or convalescent COVID-19. The genes are TRBV2 and TRBJ2-7; 9 bases match TRBD1. CDR3 sequence reads: CASSGQGGAYEQYF. The CDR3, as DNA: TGTGCCAGCAGTGGACAGGGGGGGGCCTACGAGCAGTACTTC.